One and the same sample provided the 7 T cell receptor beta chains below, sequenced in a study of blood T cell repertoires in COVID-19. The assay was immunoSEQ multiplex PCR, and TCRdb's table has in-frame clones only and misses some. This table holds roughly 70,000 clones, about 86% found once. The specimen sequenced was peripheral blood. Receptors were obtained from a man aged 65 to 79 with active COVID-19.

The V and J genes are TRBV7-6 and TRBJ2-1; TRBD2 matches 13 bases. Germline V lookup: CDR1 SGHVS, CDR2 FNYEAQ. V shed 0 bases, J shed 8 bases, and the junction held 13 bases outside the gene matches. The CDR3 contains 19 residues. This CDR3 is CASSLAPQTSGRPADEQFF. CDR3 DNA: TGTGCCAGCAGCTTAGCCCCTCAGACTAGCGGGAGGCCGGCCGATGAGCAGTTCTTC. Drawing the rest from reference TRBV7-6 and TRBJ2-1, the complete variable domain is GAGVSQSPRYKVTKRGQDVALRCDPISGHVSLYWYRQALGQGPEFLTYFNYEAQQDKSGLPNDRFSAERPEGSISTLTIQRTEQRDSAMYRCASSLAPQTSGRPADEQFFGPGTRLTVL.

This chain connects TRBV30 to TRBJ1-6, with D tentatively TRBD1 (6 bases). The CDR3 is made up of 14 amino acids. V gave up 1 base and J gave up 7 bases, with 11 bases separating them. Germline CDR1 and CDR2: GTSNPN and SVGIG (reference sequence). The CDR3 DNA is TGTGCCTGGAGTGCAGGGGTGGAGAATTCACCCCTCCACTTT. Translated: CAWSAGVENSPLHF. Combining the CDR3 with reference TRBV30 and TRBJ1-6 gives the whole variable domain SQTIHQWPATLVQPVGSPLSLECTVEGTSNPNLYWYRQAAGRGLQLLFYSVGIGQISSEVPQNLSASRPQDRQFILSSKKLLLSDSGFYLCAWSAGVENSPLHFGNGTRLTVT.

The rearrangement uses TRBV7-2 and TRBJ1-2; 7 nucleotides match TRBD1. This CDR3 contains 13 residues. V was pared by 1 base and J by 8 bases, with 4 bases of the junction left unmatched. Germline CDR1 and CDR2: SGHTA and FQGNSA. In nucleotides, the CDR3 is TGTGCCAGCAGCTTAGAAAACAGGGGCGGCTACACCTTC. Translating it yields CASSLENRGGYTF.

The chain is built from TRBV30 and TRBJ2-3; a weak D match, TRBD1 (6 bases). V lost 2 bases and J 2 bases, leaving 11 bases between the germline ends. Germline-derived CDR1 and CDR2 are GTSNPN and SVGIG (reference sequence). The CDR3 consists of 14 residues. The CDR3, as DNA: TGTGCCTGGAGTACAACAGGGCCCACAGATACGCAGTATTTT. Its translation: CAWSTTGPTDTQYF.

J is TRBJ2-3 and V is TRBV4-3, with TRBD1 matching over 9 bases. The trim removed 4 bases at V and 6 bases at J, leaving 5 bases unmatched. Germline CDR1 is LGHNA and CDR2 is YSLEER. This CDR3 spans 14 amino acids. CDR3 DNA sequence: TGCGCCAGCAGCCCAAGCGGGACAGGGGATACGCAGTATTTT. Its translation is CASSPSGTGDTQYF.

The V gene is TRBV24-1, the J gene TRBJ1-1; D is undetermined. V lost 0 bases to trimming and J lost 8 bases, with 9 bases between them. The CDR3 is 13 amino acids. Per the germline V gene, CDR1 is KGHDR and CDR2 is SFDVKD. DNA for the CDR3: TGTGCCACCAGTGATTTGCGGGGAGGAGAAGCTTTCTTT. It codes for CATSDLRGGEAFF.

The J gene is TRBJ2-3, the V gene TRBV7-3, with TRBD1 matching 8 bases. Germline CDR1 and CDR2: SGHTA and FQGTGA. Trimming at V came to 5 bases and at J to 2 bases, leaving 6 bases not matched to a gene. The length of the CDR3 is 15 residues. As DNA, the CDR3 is TGTGCCAGCAGCCTCGGACAGGGTCACACAGATACGCAGTATTTT. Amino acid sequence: CASSLGQGHTDTQYF.